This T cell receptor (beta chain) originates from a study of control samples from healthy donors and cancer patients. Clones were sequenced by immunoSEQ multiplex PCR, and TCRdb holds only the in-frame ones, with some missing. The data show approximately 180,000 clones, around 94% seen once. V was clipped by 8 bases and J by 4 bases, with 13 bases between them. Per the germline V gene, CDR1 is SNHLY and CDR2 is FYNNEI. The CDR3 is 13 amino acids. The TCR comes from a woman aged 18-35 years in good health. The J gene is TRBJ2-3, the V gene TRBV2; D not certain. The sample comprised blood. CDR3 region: CASLFLEADTQYF. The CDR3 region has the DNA TGTGCCAGCCTGTTCCTAGAGGCAGATACGCAGTATTTT.